These 24 T cell receptor beta chains came from one sample sequenced in a study of T-cell reconstitution after alpha-beta-depleted transplantation in children. TCRbeta library preparation incorporated unique molecular identifiers. TCRdb analysed the PCR reads with MiXCR anew, one entry per CDR3 protein. The table has about 230,000 distinct CDR3 sequences, approximately 9% seen once. Material: PBMCs from the stem cell graft donor, obtained from the stem cell graft. These receptors came from a human donor who donated a stem cell graft to a child with acute lymphoblastic leukemia.

This clonotype was seen many times. The rearrangement links TRBV12-3 or TRBV12-4 to TRBJ1-1; D is uncertain. The germline V and J ends were trimmed by 5 bases and 4 bases, with 11 bases remaining between them. The CDR3 is 13 amino acids. CDR3 sequence reads: CASSHHEGTEAFF. CDR3 sequence (DNA): TGTGCCAGCAGTCACCACGAAGGCACTGAAGCTTTCTTT.

In this sample, this clonotype turned up a few times. The genes are TRBV4-1 and TRBJ2-3, with 12 bases that match TRBD2. CDR1 and CDR2 (germline): MGHRA, YSYEKL. The CDR3 contains 19 residues. After removal of 4 bases from V and 1 base from J, the junction contained 12 bases not matched to a gene. The CDR3 loop reads CASSPMSSGGDLRTDTQYF. In DNA, the CDR3 is TGCGCCAGCAGCCCCATGTCTAGCGGGGGGGACCTCCGCACAGATACGCAGTATTTT.

This clonotype appeared many times. As DNA, the CDR3 is TGCAGTGCTAGAGATCAGGGTAGCTCTAGCACAGATACGCAGTATTTT. This translates into CSARDQGSSSTDTQYF. The chain employs TRBV20-1 and TRBJ2-3; a possible D gene is TRBD1 (5 bases). The CDR3 sequence is 16 residues long. Deletions cut 0 bases from V and 0 bases from J, with 13 bases between. Germline-derived CDR1 and CDR2 are DFQATT and SNEGSKA (reference sequence).

V usage is TRBV2 and J usage is TRBJ1-2; D uncertain. The V gene lost 6 bases and the J gene lost 2 bases, with 16 bases spanning the gap. Germline CDR1 and CDR2: SNHLY and FYNNEI. The CDR3 contains 15 residues. The CDR3 protein is CASRAGSTANYGYTF. In nucleotides, the CDR3 is TGTGCCAGCAGGGCTGGGTCGACGGCAAACTATGGCTACACCTTC.

The V call is TRBV10-2, the J call TRBJ1-3; a weak D match, TRBD1 (5 bases). Trimming removed 4 bases from V and 4 bases from J, with 8 bases in between. The CDR3 is 13 residues long. The germline gives CDR1 WSHSY, CDR2 SAAADI. In DNA form, the CDR3 reads TGCGCCAGCAGTGGCGGGACCGGAAACACCATATATTTT. Its translation: CASSGGTGNTIYF.

This clonotype has at least ten counts. The rearrangement links TRBV7-2 to TRBJ2-3, with 15 bases matching TRBD2. Trimming cost V 3 bases and J 8 bases; bases outside gene matches: 6. The CDR3 extends over 16 amino acids. Germline loops: CDR1 SGHTA, CDR2 FQGNSA. As DNA, the CDR3 is TGTGCCAGCAGCTTCTGGACTAGCGGGGGGGCGGGTACGCAGTATTTT. It translates to CASSFWTSGGAGTQYF.

V is TRBV7-9 and J is TRBJ2-1; D ambiguous. The V end lost 2 bases, the J end lost 3 bases, and 17 bases lay between the germline ends. The CDR3 totals 17 residues. Germline CDR1 and CDR2: SEHNR and FQNEAQ (reference sequence). The CDR3 spells CASSLLTGENYYNEQFF. The DNA for the CDR3 is TGTGCCAGCAGCTTATTGACTGGCGAGAACTACTACAATGAGCAGTTCTTC.

There are many counts of this clonotype. This chain joins TRBV25-1 and TRBJ1-5; no clear D gene. Trimming stripped 10 bases from V and 0 bases from J, with 19 bases between. The CDR3 totals 16 residues. Germline V lookup: CDR1 MGHDK, CDR2 SYGVNS. The CDR3 protein is CANPPPRVDSNQPQHF. Here the CDR3 DNA reads TGTGCCAACCCACCACCTCGAGTGGATAGCAATCAGCCCCAGCATTTT.

This rearrangement joins TRBV20-1 to TRBJ2-5, with D perhaps matching TRBD1 (5 bases). CDR3 size: 11 residues. Germline lookup yields CDR1 DFQATT and CDR2 SNEGSKA (reference sequence). Trimming left V 2 bases short and J 10 bases short, with 11 bases between. CDR3 region: CSARLTGGQYF. The CDR3 DNA reads as TGCAGTGCTAGACTTACAGGCGGCCAGTACTTC.

This clonotype has ten or more counts. The rearrangement uses TRBV3-1 and TRBJ2-7; possibly TRBD1 for D (6 bases). There are 14 residues in the CDR3. Germline CDR1 and CDR2: LGHDT and YNNKEL (reference sequence). The ends were cut back, 3 bases at V and 1 base at J, with 10 bases in the middle. In DNA, the CDR3 is TGTGCCAGCAGCCACGGGCAGGGGTCCTACGAGCAGTACTTC. Encoded protein: CASSHGQGSYEQYF.

V usage is TRBV14 and J usage is TRBJ2-3, with TRBD2 identical over 8 bases. The CDR3 consists of 13 residues. Germline CDR1 is SGHDN and CDR2 is FVKESK. V lost 7 bases, J lost 7 bases, and 7 bases stayed unmatched. DNA for the CDR3: TGTGCCAGCACCCCGGGAGGGAGCCATACGCAGTATTTT. Its protein is CASTPGGSHTQYF.

CDR3: CASSQDLQRGMGNEQFF. DNA of the CDR3: TGTGCCAGCAGCCAAGATTTGCAGCGGGGGATGGGAAATGAGCAGTTCTTC. The rearrangement joins TRBV3-1 to TRBJ2-1; TRBD2 matches at 8 bases. Germline V lookup: CDR1 LGHDT, CDR2 YNNKEL (reference sequence). V shed 0 bases, J shed 7 bases, and the junction held 11 bases outside the gene matches. The CDR3 is made up of 17 amino acids.

This clonotype came up a few times. The chain links TRBV4-1 to TRBJ2-4; D gene ambiguous. The ends were cut back, 1 base at V and 0 bases at J, with 13 bases in the middle. This CDR3 is 17 amino acids long. Germline V lookup: CDR1 MGHRA, CDR2 YSYEKL. CDR3 region: CASSQVGRALAKNIQYF. The DNA of the CDR3 is TGCGCCAGCAGCCAAGTTGGTAGGGCCCTAGCCAAAAACATTCAGTACTTC.

The chain has TRBV7-9 and TRBJ1-3; possible D gene TRBD1, 6 bases. The germline V and J ends were trimmed by 8 bases and 2 bases, with 10 bases remaining between them. Germline CDR1 SEHNR, CDR2 FQNEAQ (reference sequence). The length of the CDR3 is 13 residues. The chain's CDR3 is CASVGGPGNTIYF. DNA of the CDR3: TGTGCCAGCGTTGGGGGCCCTGGAAACACCATATATTTT. Together with reference TRBV7-9 and TRBJ1-3, the CDR3 gives the full variable domain: DTGVSQNPRHKITKRGQNVTFRCDPISEHNRLYWYRQTLGQGPEFLTYFQNEAQLEKSRLLSDRFSAERPKGSFSTLEIQRTEQGDSAMYLCASVGGPGNTIYFGEGSWLTVV.

This clonotype was recorded a few times. The genes are TRBV28 and TRBJ1-2; TRBD1 agrees at 8 bases. Germline CDR1 is MDHEN and CDR2 is SYDVKM. Trimming cost V 5 bases and J 6 bases; bases outside gene matches: 11. The CDR3 runs 15 residues. This CDR3 reads CASSTQWTGFDGYTF. As DNA, the CDR3 is TGTGCCAGCAGTACACAATGGACAGGGTTTGATGGCTACACCTTC.

The chain uses TRBV6-5 and TRBJ2-7, with 7 bases identical to TRBD1. This CDR3 has 13 amino acids. Per germline, CDR1 MNHEY and CDR2 SVGAGI. V dropped 2 bases and J dropped 7; count of bases not matched to a gene: 5. CDR3 DNA: TGTGCCAGCAGTTACGGGGACAGCCGAGAGCAGTACTTC. Protein product: CASSYGDSREQYF.

J is TRBJ1-1 and V is TRBV30, with no clear D. Germline CDR1 is GTSNPN and CDR2 is SVGIG (reference sequence). The CDR3 has 12 amino acids. The ends were cut back, 3 bases at V and 9 bases at J, with 14 bases in the middle. CDR3 residues: CAWRAAEGKAFF. DNA of the CDR3: TGTGCCTGGAGGGCGGCGGAGGGTAAAGCTTTCTTT.

The chain couples TRBV29-1 to TRBJ1-5, with 7 bases matching TRBD1. V shed 5 bases and J 0 bases; nucleotides not matched to a gene: 4. This CDR3 has 14 residues. Germline CDR1 and CDR2: SQVTM and ANQGSEA. CDR3 sequence reads: CSVIDRDSNQPQHF. The CDR3 bases are TGCAGCGTTATAGACAGGGATAGCAATCAGCCCCAGCATTTT.

This clonotype was observed a handful of times. CDR3 sequence: CASSPDRVTEQYF. In DNA, the CDR3 is TGTGCCAGCAGTCCAGACAGGGTGACCGAGCAGTACTTC. The chain couples TRBV5-6 to TRBJ2-7, with TRBD1 identical over 7 bases. With V trimmed by 5 bases and J by 6 bases, 8 bases remained unmatched. The CDR3 has 13 residues. CDR1 SGHDT and CDR2 YYEEEE come from the germline V gene.

With respect to this clonotype: The junction departs from germline at one end; a sequencing error may be responsible. The CDR3 sequence: CSARDLRGGGLHF. The CDR3, as DNA: TGCAGTGCTAGAGATCTCAGGGGCGGGGGACTCCATTTT. The chain combines TRBV20-1 with TRBJ2-3, with D perhaps TRBD2 (7 bases). The germline CDR1 and CDR2 sequences are DFQATT and SNEGSKA (reference sequence). The CDR3 length is 13 residues.

This clonotype was counted between two and nine times. The chain links TRBV7-2 to TRBJ2-1; a weak D match, TRBD1 (6 bases). The ends were cut back, 1 base at V and 5 bases at J, with 12 bases in the middle. The CDR3 sequence is 15 residues long. Germline-derived CDR1 and CDR2 are SGHTA and FQGNSA. CDR3 DNA: TGTGCCAGCAGCTTAGTTGGGACACCGAACAATGAGCAGTTCTTC. Its translation: CASSLVGTPNNEQFF.

The chain joins TRBV5-1 to TRBJ1-4; 8 bases align to TRBD1. V trimming: 2 bases; J trimming: 4 bases; junction bases outside the gene matches: 4. Germline V gene lookup returns CDR1 SGHRS and CDR2 YFSETQ. The CDR3 loop spans 15 amino acids. The chain's CDR3 is CASSLLRGHNEKLFF. The DNA of the CDR3 is TGCGCCAGCAGCTTACTCAGGGGGCATAATGAAAAACTGTTTTTT.

This clonotype was seen many times. This chain connects TRBV4-2 to TRBJ1-2; no clear D gene. The germline CDR1 and CDR2 sequences are LGHNA and YNFKEQ. CDR3 length: 12 residues. Trimming removed 4 bases at V and 3 bases at J, with 6 bases between. The CDR3 loop is CASSRQDYGYTF. Written as DNA, the CDR3 is TGTGCCAGCAGCCGACAAGACTATGGCTACACCTTC.

This clonotype was found many times. The gene calls are TRBV5-5 and TRBJ1-1; D unclear. The V end lost 2 bases, the J end lost 1 base, and 12 bases lay between the germline ends. The CDR3 contains 15 residues. CDR1 SGHKS and CDR2 YYEKEE come from the germline V gene (reference sequence). The CDR3 DNA reads as TGTGCCAGCAGCTTTTTAGACACCCCGAACACTGAAGCTTTCTTT. Its translation is CASSFLDTPNTEAFF. Looking up the rest from reference TRBV5-5 and TRBJ1-1 gives the full variable domain: DAGVTQSPTHLIKTRGQQVTLRCSPISGHKSVSWYQQVLGQGPQFIFQYYEKEERGRGNFPDRFSARQFPNYSSELNVNALLLGDSALYLCASSFLDTPNTEAFFGQGTRLTVV.